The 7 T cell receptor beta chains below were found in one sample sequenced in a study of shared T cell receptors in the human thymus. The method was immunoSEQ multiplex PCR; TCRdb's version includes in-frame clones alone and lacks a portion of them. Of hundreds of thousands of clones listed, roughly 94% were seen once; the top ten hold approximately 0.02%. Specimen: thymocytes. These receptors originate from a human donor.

CDR3: CASSPRLADQETQYF. The CDR3 nucleotides are TGCGCCAGCAGCCCACGACTAGCAGACCAAGAGACCCAGTACTTC. The chain uses TRBV4-3 and TRBJ2-5; 7 bases map to TRBD2. Losses at the gene ends were 4 bases for V and 0 bases for J; bases not matched to a gene: 5. Germline V lookup: CDR1 LGHNA, CDR2 YSLEER. The CDR3 sequence is 15 residues long.

The CDR3 reads CATRRSAGIVSAQYF. CDR3 coding DNA: TGCGCCACCCGGCGAAGCGCGGGTATAGTCTCGGCCCAGTACTTC. The rearrangement links TRBV5-1 to TRBJ2-5; D is perhaps TRBD2 (5 bases). The germline V gene encodes CDR1 SGHRS and CDR2 YFSETQ. This CDR3 comprises 15 residues. Between the trimmed V and J ends, which lost 9 bases and 9 bases, there was a span of 27 bases.

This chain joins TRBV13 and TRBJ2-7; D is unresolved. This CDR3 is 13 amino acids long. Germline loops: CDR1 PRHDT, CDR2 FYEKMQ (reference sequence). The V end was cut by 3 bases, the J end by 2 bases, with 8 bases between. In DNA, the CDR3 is TGTGCCAGCAGCTTGCCTATGACCTACGAGCAGTACTTC. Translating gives CASSLPMTYEQYF.

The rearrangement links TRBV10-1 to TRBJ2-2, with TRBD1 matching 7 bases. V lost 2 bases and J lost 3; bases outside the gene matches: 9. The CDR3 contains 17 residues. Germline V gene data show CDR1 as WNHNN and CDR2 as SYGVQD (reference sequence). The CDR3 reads CASSETTGWGDTGELFF. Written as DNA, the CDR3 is TGCGCCAGCAGTGAGACGACAGGGTGGGGCGACACCGGGGAGCTGTTTTTT.

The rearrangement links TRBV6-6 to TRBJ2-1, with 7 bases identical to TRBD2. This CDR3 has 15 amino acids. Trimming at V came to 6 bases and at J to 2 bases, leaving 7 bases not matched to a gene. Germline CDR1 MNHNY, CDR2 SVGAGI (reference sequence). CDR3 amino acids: CASSLPGGAYNEQFF. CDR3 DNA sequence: TGTGCCAGCAGCCTCCCTGGGGGGGCCTACAATGAGCAGTTCTTC.

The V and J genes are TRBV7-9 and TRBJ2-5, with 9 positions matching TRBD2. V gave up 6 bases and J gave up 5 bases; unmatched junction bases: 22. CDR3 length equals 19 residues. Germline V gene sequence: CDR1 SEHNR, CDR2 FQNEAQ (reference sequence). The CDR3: CASRPFIPTREGHVETQYF. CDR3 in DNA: TGTGCCAGCAGACCTTTTATCCCCACGCGGGAGGGCCACGTGGAGACCCAGTACTTC.

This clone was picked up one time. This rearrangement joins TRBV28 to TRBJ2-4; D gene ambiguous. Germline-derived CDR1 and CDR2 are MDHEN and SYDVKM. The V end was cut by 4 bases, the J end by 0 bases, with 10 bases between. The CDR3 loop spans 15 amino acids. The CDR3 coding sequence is TGTGCCAGCAGTTGCCTGGGGATAGCCAAAAACATTCAGTACTTC. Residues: CASSCLGIAKNIQYF.